This T cell receptor beta chain originates from a study of OX40 agonist ivuxolimab in advanced cancers. At the level of the study: Patients enrolled in dose escalation were diagnosed with hepatocellular carcinoma, melanoma, renal cell or head and neck cancer.

Clones were sequenced by immunoSEQ multiplex PCR, and TCRdb holds only the in-frame ones, with some missing. Of about 59,000 clones listed, almost 95% are singletons. Autoimmune disease history or systemic immunosuppression meant exclusion. Points from the study as a whole: In general, CD8+ T cells held more expanded clones than CD4+ did, on average. The authors also found low normalized T-cell clonal expansion in some nonresponders.

Turning to this clone: The target antigen is unknown.

This CDR3 has 13 amino acids. The germline V gene encodes CDR1 SGDLS and CDR2 YYNGEE. V lost 3 bases and J lost 6, with 9 bases in between. This sequence joins TRBV9 and TRBJ2-2; no definite D call. The receptor was isolated from an adult with an advanced solid tumor such as melanoma, head and neck, liver or kidney cancer. The specimen was CD4+ or CD8+ T cells sorted from blood, collected in a trial of the OX40 agonist ivuxolimab. The CDR3 here is CASSGWMAGELFF. Here the CDR3 DNA reads TGTGCCAGCAGCGGATGGATGGCCGGGGAGCTGTTTTTT.